A selection of T cell receptor beta chains follows, all from one sample in a study of T cell changes during pregnancy in multiple sclerosis. Assay used: immunoSEQ multiplex PCR; TCRdb lists only in-frame clones, some missing. This sample carries tens of thousands of clones, 85% to 95% of them seen once, and the ten largest clones take about 1.7%. This specimen was peripheral blood, taken after pregnancy. Receptor source: a female donor with multiple sclerosis, enrolled in a pregnancy study. The CDR3 runs from the conserved cysteine through the conserved F or W. D genes are given only for firm matches. A clone size is listed for some rows: how often the clone was seen (once, few, many), or a class if it is expanded.

CASRDSVGARELFF,TGTGCCAGCAGGGATTCGGTGGGGGCTCGGGAGCTGTTTTTT,-,TRBV2,-,TRBJ2-2
CASSLLRGSTDTQYF,TGTGCCAGCAGTTTATTGCGGGGCAGCACAGATACGCAGTATTTT,-,TRBV28,-,TRBJ2-3
CASKPRRNTGELFF,TGTGCCAGCAAACCTAGGAGGAACACCGGGGAGCTGTTTTTT,-,TRBV6-5,few,TRBJ2-2
CASSIIQGGYTF,TGTGCCAGTAGTATAATTCAGGGTGGCTACACCTTC,-,TRBV19,-,TRBJ1-2
CASRGTSGRALGTGELFF,TGTGCCTCACGGGGGACTAGCGGGAGGGCCCTAGGCACCGGGGAGCTGTTTTTT,TRBD2,TRBV30,-,TRBJ2-2
CASAPPPGAITPYTF,TGTGCTAGTGCCCCACCCCCAGGGGCGATAACCCCCTACACCTTC,-,TRBV12-5,-,TRBJ1-2
CASSPGTVSYEQYF,TGTGCCAGCAGCCCAGGGACTGTTTCTTACGAGCAGTACTTC,-,TRBV7-9,-,TRBJ2-7
CAISEPFGPSPEEQFF,TGTGCCATCAGTGAGCCATTTGGGCCTAGCCCCGAAGAGCAGTTCTTC,-,TRBV10-3,-,TRBJ2-1
CASSPGASGRADEQFF,TGTGCCAGCAGCCCTGGGGCTAGCGGGAGGGCCGATGAGCAGTTCTTC,TRBD2,TRBV4-2,once,TRBJ2-1
CASSLAEGTDTQYF,TGTGCCAGCAGTTTAGCGGAGGGGACAGATACGCAGTATTTT,-,TRBV7-2,-,TRBJ2-3
CASSDVDTGELFF,TGTGCCAGCAGTGACGTAGACACCGGGGAGCTGTTTTTT,-,TRBV6-4,-,TRBJ2-2